The 30 T cell receptor beta chains below come from one sample, sequenced in a study of Ad26.COV2.S vaccination and SARS-CoV-2 variants. The protocol was immunoSEQ multiplex PCR, while the TCRdb copy is restricted to in-frame clones and leaves out a portion. The sample carries about 400,000 clones, approximately 90% recorded once. Documented treatment: some 20 received Ad26.COV2.S at low or high dose, single or two shots; roughly 5 received placebo; per-sample allocation not given. Sampling happened 63 days after the first vaccine or placebo injection. Sequenced here: peripheral blood, sampled in a trial of Ad26.COV2.S vaccine versus placebo. The receptors come from a person aged 18 to 65 who received the Ad26.COV2.S COVID-19 vaccine or a placebo.

J is TRBJ2-3 and V is TRBV5-4, with 10 bases matching TRBD2. The CDR3 covers 18 residues. Germline CDR1 reads SGHNT; CDR2 reads YYREEE (reference sequence). The trim removed 4 bases at V and 1 base at J, leaving 12 bases unmatched. The CDR3 DNA reads as TGTGCCAGCAGCACGAGCGGGGGGGCGGGAGGTGGCACAGATACGCAGTATTTT. This sequence encodes CASSTSGGAGGGTDTQYF.

The chain links TRBV4-1 to TRBJ1-5, with TRBD1 matching 10 bases. CDR3 size: 18 residues. Germline V CDR1 and CDR2: MGHRA, YSYEKL. The trim removed 2 bases at V and 6 bases at J, leaving 13 bases unmatched. In DNA form, the CDR3 reads TGCGCCAGCAGCCAAACCGGGACAGGGGCTTACGTTGGTCAGCCCCAGCATTTT. Protein product: CASSQTGTGAYVGQPQHF.

In this sample, this clone turned up once. This chain uses TRBV7-8 with TRBJ1-3, with D possibly being TRBD1 (6 bases). The length of the CDR3 is 14 residues. Looked up from germline, CDR1 is SGHVS and CDR2 is FQNEAQ. V lost 5 bases to trimming and J lost 4 bases, with 12 bases between them. The CDR3 DNA reads TGTGCCAGCAGCCAGACAGGATCAGGAAACACCATATATTTT. Encoded protein: CASSQTGSGNTIYF.

The chain couples TRBV28 to TRBJ1-3, with TRBD1 as a possible D gene (5 bases). Trimming pared 8 bases from V and 0 bases from J, leaving 14 bases between. The CDR3 sequence is 15 residues long. Per the germline V gene, CDR1 is MDHEN and CDR2 is SYDVKM. The CDR3 nucleotides are TGTGCCAGCTGCTCCGGGACGGCCTCTGGAAACACCATATATTTT. Translated: CASCSGTASGNTIYF.

The chain is built from TRBV7-9 and TRBJ1-3; TRBD1 matches at 10 bases. Germline V gene lookup returns CDR1 SEHNR and CDR2 FQNEAQ (reference sequence). J was trimmed by 0 bases and V by 5 bases; bases with no gene match: 7. The CDR3 sequence is 17 residues long. CDR3 sequence (DNA): TGTGCCAGCAGCAGAGGACAGGGGGTGAGCTCTGGAAACACCATATATTTT. This encodes CASSRGQGVSSGNTIYF.

The V call is TRBV29-1, the J call TRBJ1-1, with D perhaps TRBD1 (5 bases). This CDR3 has 11 residues. Germline V lookup: CDR1 SQVTM, CDR2 ANQGSEA. V was trimmed by 6 bases and J by 4 bases, leaving 9 bases between them. The CDR3 bases are TGCAGCGTAAGGGGAGGCACTGAAGCTTTCTTT. This translates into CSVRGGTEAFF. The entire variable domain, with the rest obtained from reference TRBV29-1 and TRBJ1-1, is as follows: SAVISQKPSRDICQRGTSLTIQCQVDSQVTMMFWYRQQPGQSLTLIATANQGSEATYESGFVIDKFPISRPNLTFSTLTVSNMSPEDSSIYLCSVRGGTEAFFGQGTRLTVV.

CDR3: CSASGDSNQPQHF. CDR3 DNA sequence: TGCAGTGCTAGTGGAGACAGCAATCAGCCCCAGCATTTT. The chain recombines TRBV20-1 with TRBJ1-5; unclear D gene. Germline CDR1 reads DFQATT; CDR2 reads SNEGSKA (reference sequence). The CDR3 extends over 13 amino acids. V was cut by 3 bases and J by 1 base, with 7 bases left in between.

In nucleotides, the CDR3 is TGTGCCAGCAGCTCATTAATTAGGGGTCAAGAGACCCAGTACTTC. Translated: CASSSLIRGQETQYF. The chain has TRBV7-9 and TRBJ2-5; TRBD1 might be the D (5 bases). Germline lookup yields CDR1 SEHNR and CDR2 FQNEAQ (reference sequence). V gave up 4 bases and J gave up 2 bases, with 14 bases separating them. This CDR3 contains 15 residues.

The chain has TRBV5-5 and TRBJ2-4, with D possibly matching TRBD2 (5 bases). CDR1 SGHKS and CDR2 YYEKEE come from the germline V gene (reference sequence). Trimming stripped 2 bases from V and 8 bases from J, with 8 bases between. The CDR3 covers 12 residues. CDR3 bases: TGTGCCAGCAGCTTCAACGGGGACATTCAGTACTTC. Its protein product is CASSFNGDIQYF.

This chain links TRBV27 with TRBJ1-2; D unresolved. Germline assignment: CDR1 MNHEY and CDR2 SMNVEV (reference sequence). The V gene lost 6 bases and the J gene lost 3 bases, with 17 bases spanning the gap. This CDR3 region has 15 residues. As DNA, the CDR3 is TGTGCCAGCAGCCGAATCGGACGTCGTGACTATGGCTACACCTTC. It codes for CASSRIGRRDYGYTF.

This chain joins TRBV5-4 and TRBJ2-6; D possibly corresponds to TRBD1 (5 bases). Germline V gene lookup returns CDR1 SGHNT and CDR2 YYREEE (reference sequence). The CDR3 length is 18 residues. The V end was cut by 6 bases, the J end by 4 bases, with 23 bases between. CDR3 in amino acids: CASTNSRARGRGANVLTF. CDR3 DNA sequence: TGTGCCAGCACAAATAGCAGGGCCCGTGGCCGGGGGGCCAACGTCCTGACTTTC.

This chain connects TRBV5-1 to TRBJ1-5; maybe TRBD1 (5 bases). Trimming cost V 0 bases and J 8 bases, with 9 bases left between them. CDR1 and CDR2 from the germline V gene are SGHRS and YFSETQ. The CDR3 consists of 13 residues. Written as DNA, the CDR3 is TGCGCCAGCAGCTTGGGAGGAGGGGAGCCCCAGCATTTT. Its protein is CASSLGGGEPQHF.

Only one count was recorded for this clone. The genes are TRBV3-1 (or the pseudogene TRBV3-2) and TRBJ1-4; no clear D. Trimming took 4 bases from V and 5 from J, leaving 20 bases between them. This CDR3 is 17 amino acids long. Germline values: CDR1 LGHDT, CDR2 YNNKEL (reference sequence). The CDR3 bases are TGTGCCAGCAGCCCAAACCCCGCCCTGACGGAGAATGAAAAACTGTTTTTT. Translated: CASSPNPALTENEKLFF.

The rearrangement uses TRBV19 and TRBJ1-2, with no clear D. V was shortened by 3 bases and J by 6 bases, with 17 bases between the two germline ends. This CDR3 region has 15 residues. CDR1 LNHDA and CDR2 SQIVND come from the germline V gene (reference sequence). CDR3 sequence (DNA): TGTGCCAGTAGTATTCGGGGATTCCTACTGGATGGCTACACCTTC. As protein: CASSIRGFLLDGYTF.

The V call is TRBV9, the J call TRBJ1-4; D is undetermined. Germline V CDR1 and CDR2: SGDLS, YYNGEE. The CDR3 has 13 amino acids. V was pared by 0 bases and J by 5 bases, with 5 bases between. CDR3 bases: TGTGCCAGCAGCGTAGGTGCAAATGAAAAACTGTTTTTT. It encodes CASSVGANEKLFF.

The V call is TRBV6-2 or TRBV6-3, the J call TRBJ2-1, with 8 positions matching TRBD1. V lost 0 bases, J lost 3 bases, and 4 bases stayed unmatched. Germline V gene sequence: CDR1 MNHEY, CDR2 SVGEGT. This CDR3 has 16 amino acids. For the CDR3, the DNA is TGTGCCAGCAGTTACTCGAGGACAGGGTTCTACAATGAGCAGTTCTTC. Residues: CASSYSRTGFYNEQFF.

This chain joins TRBV2 and TRBJ2-7; D is unresolved. V shed 8 bases and J shed 0 bases, with 14 bases lying between them. Germline CDR1 SNHLY, CDR2 FYNNEI. This CDR3 region has 14 residues. CDR3 amino acids: CASHGVTVSYEQYF. In DNA, the CDR3 is TGTGCCAGCCATGGAGTGACGGTCTCCTACGAGCAGTACTTC.

The chain has TRBV4-1 and TRBJ1-1, with D hard to call. V lost 8 bases and J lost 4, with 14 bases in between. The germline gives CDR1 MGHRA, CDR2 YSYEKL. This CDR3 comprises 13 residues. The CDR3 here is CASSVGLGTEAFF. CDR3 nucleotide sequence: TGCGCCAGCTCGGTGGGCTTAGGCACTGAAGCTTTCTTT.

The chain couples TRBV7-2 to TRBJ2-2; D possibly matches TRBD1 or TRBD2 (7 bases each). Germline V CDR1 and CDR2: SGHTA, FQGNSA. The CDR3 has 17 residues. The V and J ends lost 5 bases and 9 bases respectively, with 25 bases between them. CDR3 sequence (DNA): TGTGCCAGCAGCCCCCTAGTCTTGGCAGGGGGGGGTTGGGAGCTGTTTTTT. It translates to CASSPLVLAGGGWELFF.

The gene calls are TRBV10-1 and TRBJ2-1, with TRBD2 matching over 7 bases. CDR3 size: 15 residues. The germline gives CDR1 WNHNN, CDR2 SYGVQD (reference sequence). Trimming removed 0 bases from V and 7 bases from J; junction bases left unmatched: 6. The CDR3 DNA reads TGCGCCAGCAGTGAGTCGACGGCGGGGGTTAATGAGCAGTTCTTC. This codes for CASSESTAGVNEQFF.

This clone is a singleton in its sample. The V gene is TRBV20-1, the J gene TRBJ2-7, with a weak D call TRBD2 (5 bases). Germline loops: CDR1 DFQATT, CDR2 SNEGSKA (reference sequence). V was shortened by 3 bases and J by 2 bases, with 5 bases between the two germline ends. CDR3 length equals 11 residues. CDR3 loop: CSARRAYEQYF. The CDR3 bases are TGCAGTGCTAGGAGGGCCTACGAGCAGTACTTC.

The chain carries TRBV7-2 and TRBJ1-5, with D possibly TRBD1 on 5 matching bases. CDR1 is SGHTA and CDR2 is FQGNSA in the germline V gene. Trimming left V 5 bases short and J 4 bases short, with 15 bases between. The CDR3 runs to 15 residues. CDR3 residues: CASSPYGGENQPQHF. The CDR3 bases are TGTGCCAGCAGCCCCTATGGGGGGGAGAATCAGCCCCAGCATTTT. The full variable domain, rest sourced from reference TRBV7-2 and TRBJ1-5, is GAGVSQSPSNKVTEKGKDVELRCDPISGHTALYWYRQSLGQGLEFLIYFQGNSAPDKSGLPSDRFSAERTGGSVSTLTIQRTQQEDSAVYLCASSPYGGENQPQHFGDGTRLSIL.

This clone occurred once. The rearrangement uses TRBV6-5 and TRBJ2-7; D might be TRBD1 or TRBD2, each matching 5 bases. The V end lost 6 bases, the J end lost 0 bases, and 15 bases lay between the germline ends. The CDR3 runs 15 residues. The germline V gene has CDR1 MNHEY and CDR2 SVGAGI. The CDR3 nucleotides read TGTGCCAGCAGAACCGGGACGGCGAGCTCCTACGAGCAGTACTTC. This sequence encodes CASRTGTASSYEQYF.

This sequence joins TRBV30 and TRBJ2-5; TRBD2 might be the D (5 bases). Trimming left V 0 bases short and J 5 bases short, with 13 bases between. Germline CDR1 and CDR2: GTSNPN and SVGIG (reference sequence). The CDR3 covers 14 residues. Here the CDR3 reads CAWSVSLAQETQYF. In DNA, the CDR3 is TGTGCCTGGAGTGTCTCCCTAGCACAGGAGACCCAGTACTTC.

Here the CDR3 reads CASSVGQTGVSEKLFF. As DNA, the CDR3 is TGTGCCAGCAGCGTAGGTCAGACAGGGGTTTCAGAAAAACTGTTTTTT. The chain is built from TRBV9 and TRBJ1-4; 8 bases are shared with TRBD1. Germline CDR1 reads SGDLS; CDR2 reads YYNGEE. V shed 0 bases and J 8 bases; nucleotides not matched to a gene: 9. CDR3 length: 16 residues. The variable domain in full, completed from reference TRBV9 and TRBJ1-4, reads DSGVTQTPKHLITATGQRVTLRCSPRSGDLSVYWYQQSLDQGLQFLIQYYNGEERAKGNILERFSAQQFPDLHSELNLSSLELGDSALYFCASSVGQTGVSEKLFFGSGTQLSVL.

The chain has TRBV6-2 or TRBV6-3 and TRBJ1-5; 9 bases align to TRBD1. The CDR3 runs 15 residues. J lost 3 bases, V lost 4 bases, and 4 bases had no gene match. Germline CDR1 MNHEY, CDR2 SVGEGT. The CDR3 coding sequence is TGTGCCAGCAGTTGGGGACAGGGCGACAATCAGCCCCAGCATTTT. Translated, it gives CASSWGQGDNQPQHF.

This rearrangement joins TRBV27 to TRBJ1-2, with D possibly matching TRBD1 (5 bases). The CDR3 has 13 residues. Trimming pared 2 bases from V and 8 bases from J, leaving 12 bases between. The germline V gene has CDR1 MNHEY and CDR2 SMNVEV (reference sequence). This CDR3 is CASSLQGGEGYTF. Here the CDR3 DNA reads TGTGCCAGCAGTTTACAGGGCGGTGAGGGCTACACCTTC.

V and J are TRBV10-3 and TRBJ2-5; D is ambiguous. CDR1 and CDR2 (germline): ENHRY, SYGVKD. Trimming took off 0 bases at V and 5 bases at J, with 13 bases between the two ends. The length of the CDR3 is 15 residues. Written as DNA, the CDR3 is TGTGCCATCAGTGAGTCGTTGGAATTCTCGGAGACCCAGTACTTC. This gives the protein CAISESLEFSETQYF.

The chain joins TRBV4-3 to TRBJ1-2, with D possibly being TRBD1 (5 bases). With 0 bases removed from V and 4 bases from J, the gap between germline ends came to 12 bases. The CDR3 loop spans 15 amino acids. Germline V CDR1 and CDR2: LGHNA, YSLEER. CDR3 coding DNA: TGCGCCAGCAGCCAAGATTTTTCGGGGGGCTATGGCTACACCTTC. Amino acids: CASSQDFSGGYGYTF.

In DNA form, the CDR3 reads TGTGCCAGCAGTTTAGAAATTAGGGAGACCCAGTACTTC. Its protein is CASSLEIRETQYF. This chain links TRBV27 with TRBJ2-5; D remains unclear. Trimming shortened V by 2 bases and J by 5 bases, and 9 bases separated the two germline ends. The CDR3 is 13 amino acids. Germline V gene sequence: CDR1 MNHEY, CDR2 SMNVEV (reference sequence).